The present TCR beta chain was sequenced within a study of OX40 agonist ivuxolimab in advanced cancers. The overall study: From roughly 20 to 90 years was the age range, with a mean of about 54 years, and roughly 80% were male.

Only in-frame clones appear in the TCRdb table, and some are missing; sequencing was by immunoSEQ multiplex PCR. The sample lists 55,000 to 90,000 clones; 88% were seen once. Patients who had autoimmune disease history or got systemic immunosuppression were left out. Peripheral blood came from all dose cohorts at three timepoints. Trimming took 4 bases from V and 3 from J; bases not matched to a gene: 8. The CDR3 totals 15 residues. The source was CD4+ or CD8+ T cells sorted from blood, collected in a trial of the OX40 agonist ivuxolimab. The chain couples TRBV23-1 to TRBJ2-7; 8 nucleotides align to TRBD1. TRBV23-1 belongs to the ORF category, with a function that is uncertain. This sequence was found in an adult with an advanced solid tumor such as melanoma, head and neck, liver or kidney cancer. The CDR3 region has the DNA TGCGCCAGCAGTCCCCGGGACAGGCTTCTCTACGAGCAGTACTTC. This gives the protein CASSPRDRLLYEQYF.